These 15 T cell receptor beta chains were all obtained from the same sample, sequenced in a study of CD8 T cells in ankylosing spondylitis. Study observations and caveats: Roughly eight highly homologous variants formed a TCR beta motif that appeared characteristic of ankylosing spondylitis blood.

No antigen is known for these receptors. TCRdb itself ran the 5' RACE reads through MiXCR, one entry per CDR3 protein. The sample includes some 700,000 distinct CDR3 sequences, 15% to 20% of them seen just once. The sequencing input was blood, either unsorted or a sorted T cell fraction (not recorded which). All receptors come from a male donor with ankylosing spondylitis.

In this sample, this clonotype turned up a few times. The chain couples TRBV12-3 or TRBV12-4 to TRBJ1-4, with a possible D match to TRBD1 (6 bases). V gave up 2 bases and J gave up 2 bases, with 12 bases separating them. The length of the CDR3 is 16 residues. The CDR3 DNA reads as TGTGCCAGCAGTTTAAAAACAGGGCCTACTAATGAAAAACTGTTTTTT. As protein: CASSLKTGPTNEKLFF.

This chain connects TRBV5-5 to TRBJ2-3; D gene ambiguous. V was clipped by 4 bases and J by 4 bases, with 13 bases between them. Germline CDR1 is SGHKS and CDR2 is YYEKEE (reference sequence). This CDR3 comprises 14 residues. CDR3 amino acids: CASSRAKNADTQYF. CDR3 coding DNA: TGTGCCAGCAGCAGGGCCAAGAATGCAGATACGCAGTATTTT.

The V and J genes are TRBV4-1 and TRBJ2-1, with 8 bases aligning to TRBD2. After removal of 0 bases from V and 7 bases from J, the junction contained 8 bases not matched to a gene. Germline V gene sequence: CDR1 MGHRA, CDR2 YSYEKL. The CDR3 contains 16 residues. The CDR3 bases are TGCGCCAGCAGCCAAGATGTTGGGACTAGGTTTAATGAGCAGTTCTTC. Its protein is CASSQDVGTRFNEQFF.

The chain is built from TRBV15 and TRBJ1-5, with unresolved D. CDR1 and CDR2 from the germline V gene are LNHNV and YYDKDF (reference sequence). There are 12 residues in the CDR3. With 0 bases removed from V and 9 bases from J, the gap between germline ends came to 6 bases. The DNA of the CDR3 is TGTGCCACCAGCAGAGATGTGGGGCCCCAGCATTTT. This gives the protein CATSRDVGPQHF. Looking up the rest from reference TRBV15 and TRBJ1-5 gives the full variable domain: DAMVIQNPRYQVTQFGKPVTLSCSQTLNHNVMYWYQQKSSQAPKLLFHYYDKDFNNEADTPDNFQSRRPNTSFCFLDIRSPGLGDTAMYLCATSRDVGPQHFGDGTRLSIL.

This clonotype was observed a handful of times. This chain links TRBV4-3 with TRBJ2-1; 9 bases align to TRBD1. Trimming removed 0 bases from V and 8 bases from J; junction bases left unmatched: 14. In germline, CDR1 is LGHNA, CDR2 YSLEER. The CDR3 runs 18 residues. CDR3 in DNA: TGCGCCAGCAGCCAAGAAGCCGGGGGACAGGGTTATAACGATGAGCAGTTCTTC. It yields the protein CASSQEAGGQGYNDEQFF.

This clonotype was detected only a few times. Written as DNA, the CDR3 is TGTGCCACCAGTGACAACGCAGGGAAACACGAGCAGTACTTC. Encoded protein: CATSDNAGKHEQYF. The chain combines TRBV24-1 with TRBJ2-7; maybe TRBD1 (5 bases). The V end was cut by 4 bases, the J end by 5 bases, with 14 bases between. The CDR3 has 14 residues. CDR1 is KGHDR and CDR2 is SFDVKD in the germline V gene.

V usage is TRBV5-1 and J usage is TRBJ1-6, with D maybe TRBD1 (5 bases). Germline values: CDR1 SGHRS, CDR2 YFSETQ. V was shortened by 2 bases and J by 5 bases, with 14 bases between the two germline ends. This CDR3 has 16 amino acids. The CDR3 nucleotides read TGCGCCAGCAGCTTAGCGGGGGACCTCAATAATTCACCCCTCCACTTT. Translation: CASSLAGDLNNSPLHF.

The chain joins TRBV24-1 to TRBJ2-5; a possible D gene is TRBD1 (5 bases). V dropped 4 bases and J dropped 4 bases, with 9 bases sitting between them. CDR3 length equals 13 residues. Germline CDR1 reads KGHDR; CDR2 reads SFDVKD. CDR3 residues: CATSDRVRETQYF. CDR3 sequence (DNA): TGTGCCACCAGTGACAGGGTTAGAGAGACCCAGTACTTC.

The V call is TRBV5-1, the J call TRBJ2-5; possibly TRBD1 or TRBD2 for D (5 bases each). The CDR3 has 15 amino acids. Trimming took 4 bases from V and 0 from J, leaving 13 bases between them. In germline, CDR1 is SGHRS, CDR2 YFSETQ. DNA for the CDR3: TGCGCCAGCAGCCCCGGCAGGGAGTACCAAGAGACCCAGTACTTC. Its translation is CASSPGREYQETQYF.

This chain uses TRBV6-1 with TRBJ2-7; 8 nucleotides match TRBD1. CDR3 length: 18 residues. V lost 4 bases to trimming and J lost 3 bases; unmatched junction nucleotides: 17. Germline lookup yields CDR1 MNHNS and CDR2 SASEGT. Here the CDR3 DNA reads TGTGCCAGCAGTGTGGAGGTCGTGGGAACAGGGGGAAGCTACGAGCAGTACTTC. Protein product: CASSVEVVGTGGSYEQYF.

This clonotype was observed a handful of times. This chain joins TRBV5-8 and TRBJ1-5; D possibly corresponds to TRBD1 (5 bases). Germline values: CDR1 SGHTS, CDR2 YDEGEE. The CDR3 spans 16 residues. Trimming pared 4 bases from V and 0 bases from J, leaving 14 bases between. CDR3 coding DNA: TGTGCCAGCAGCGGGGGGAAGATCTATAGCAATCAGCCCCAGCATTTT. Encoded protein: CASSGGKIYSNQPQHF.

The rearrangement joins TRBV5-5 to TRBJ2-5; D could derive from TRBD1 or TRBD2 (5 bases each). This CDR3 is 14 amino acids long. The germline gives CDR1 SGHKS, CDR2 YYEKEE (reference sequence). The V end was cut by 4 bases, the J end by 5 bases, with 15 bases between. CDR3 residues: CASSPQEQRETQYF. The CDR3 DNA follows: TGTGCCAGCAGCCCACAGGAGCAGCGGGAGACCCAGTACTTC.

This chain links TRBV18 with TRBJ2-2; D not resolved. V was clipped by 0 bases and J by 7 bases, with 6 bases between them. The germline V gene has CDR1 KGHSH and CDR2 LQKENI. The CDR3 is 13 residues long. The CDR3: CASSPPGRGELFF. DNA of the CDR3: TGTGCCAGCTCACCACCAGGACGCGGGGAGCTGTTTTTT.

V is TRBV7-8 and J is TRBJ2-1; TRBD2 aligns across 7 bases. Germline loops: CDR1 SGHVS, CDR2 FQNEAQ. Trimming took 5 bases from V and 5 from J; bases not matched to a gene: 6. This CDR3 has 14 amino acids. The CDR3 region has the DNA TGTGCCAGCAGCCCGCGGGAGACCCACAATGAGCAGTTCTTC. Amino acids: CASSPRETHNEQFF. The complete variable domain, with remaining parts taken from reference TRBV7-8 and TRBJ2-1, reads GAGVSQSPRYKVAKRGQDVALRCDPISGHVSLFWYQQALGQGPEFLTYFQNEAQLDKSGLPSDRFFAERPEGSVSTLKIQRTQQEDSAVYLCASSPRETHNEQFFGPGTRLTVL.

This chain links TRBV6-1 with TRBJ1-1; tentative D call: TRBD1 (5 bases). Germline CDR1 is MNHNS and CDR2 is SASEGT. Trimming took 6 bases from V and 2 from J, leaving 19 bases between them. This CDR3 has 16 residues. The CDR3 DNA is TGTGCCAGCAGCCGAGGCCCCGGGGCAGCCAACACTGAAGCTTTCTTT. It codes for CASSRGPGAANTEAFF.